The 27 T cell receptor beta chains in this list originate from one sample, sequenced in a study of blood T cell repertoires in COVID-19. TCRdb's copy holds only in-frame clones and misses some; the assay was immunoSEQ multiplex PCR. Here the sample spans around 430,000 clones, roughly 89% being singletons. Material: PBMCs or T cells enriched from blood (not recorded which). The receptor set was obtained from a woman between 50 and 59 years old who had recovered from COVID-19.

CDR3 nucleotides: TGTGCCAGCAGCCAAGATTCCCTAGTACTAGCGGGGGGGCATTACGAGCAGTACTTC. It codes for CASSQDSLVLAGGHYEQYF. The chain recombines TRBV3-1 (or the pseudogene TRBV3-2) with TRBJ2-7, with 13 bases fitting TRBD2. The V and J ends lost 0 bases and 4 bases, in that order; junction bases with no gene match: 12. This CDR3 contains 19 residues. From germline, CDR1 is LGHDT and CDR2 YNNKEL (reference sequence).

This clone was picked up one time. This rearrangement joins TRBV20-1 to TRBJ1-1; D is undetermined. This CDR3 comprises 11 residues. The germline V gene encodes CDR1 DFQATT and CDR2 SNEGSKA (reference sequence). V was cut by 5 bases and J by 1 base, with 5 bases left in between. DNA of the CDR3: TGCAGTGCTTCCGGGAACACTGAAGCTTTCTTT. Protein product: CSASGNTEAFF.

V is TRBV9 and J is TRBJ2-5; 8 nucleotides line up with TRBD2. The CDR3 loop spans 16 amino acids. Germline CDR1 SGDLS, CDR2 YYNGEE. Trimming at V came to 0 bases and at J to 4 bases, leaving 8 bases not matched to a gene. The DNA for the CDR3 is TGTGCCAGCAGCGTAGGGTTGCGGGGGGCGGGAGAGACCCAGTACTTC. Translated, it gives CASSVGLRGAGETQYF. Full variable domain (missing parts from reference TRBV9 and TRBJ2-5): DSGVTQTPKHLITATGQRVTLRCSPRSGDLSVYWYQQSLDQGLQFLIQYYNGEERAKGNILERFSAQQFPDLHSELNLSSLELGDSALYFCASSVGLRGAGETQYFGPGTRLLVL.

The chain has TRBV7-2 and TRBJ2-3; the D gene is possibly TRBD1 (6 bases). Germline V gene data show CDR1 as SGHTA and CDR2 as FQGNSA. The CDR3 spans 15 residues. The V gene lost 1 base and the J gene lost 4 bases, with 12 bases spanning the gap. The CDR3, as DNA: TGTGCCAGCAGCTTAGTTGTGGGGGCGGCAGATACGCAGTATTTT. Amino acid sequence: CASSLVVGAADTQYF.

In its sample, this clone was seen a few times. J is TRBJ1-5 and V is TRBV3-1 (or the pseudogene TRBV3-2); the match to TRBD1 covers 7 bases. The CDR3 runs to 14 residues. Trimming removed 6 bases from V and 7 bases from J; junction bases left unmatched: 9. Germline CDR1 LGHDT, CDR2 YNNKEL (reference sequence). Here the CDR3 reads CASSRGRGRQPQHF. Written as DNA, the CDR3 is TGTGCCAGCAGTCGCGGTAGGGGGCGACAGCCCCAGCATTTT.

The chain has TRBV5-1 and TRBJ1-2; weak D call: TRBD1 (5 bases). Germline loops: CDR1 SGHRS, CDR2 YFSETQ. Trimming removed 0 bases at V and 8 bases at J, with 11 bases between. This CDR3 is 13 amino acids long. CDR3 sequence: CASSLVQSGGYTF. The CDR3 DNA sequence: TGCGCCAGCAGCTTGGTCCAGTCAGGGGGCTACACCTTC.

The chain has TRBV5-6 and TRBJ1-1, with TRBD1 matching 10 bases. With V trimmed by 4 bases and J by 4 bases, 10 bases remained unmatched. The CDR3 extends over 16 amino acids. Germline V gene sequence: CDR1 SGHDT, CDR2 YYEEEE. CDR3 sequence: CASSRRTGGIPTEAFF. The CDR3 region has the DNA TGTGCCAGCAGCCGAAGGACAGGGGGGATTCCCACTGAAGCTTTCTTT. The complete variable domain, with remaining parts taken from reference TRBV5-6 and TRBJ1-1, reads DAGVTQSPTHLIKTRGQQVTLRCSPKSGHDTVSWYQQALGQGPQFIFQYYEEEERQRGNFPDRFSGHQFPNYSSELNVNALLLGDSALYLCASSRRTGGIPTEAFFGQGTRLTVV.

The chain carries TRBV6-2 or TRBV6-3 and TRBJ1-5; 7 bases fit TRBD1. Germline-derived CDR1 and CDR2 are MNHEY and SVGEGT. Trimming cost V 4 bases and J 6 bases; bases outside gene matches: 3. CDR3 length: 13 residues. The CDR3 DNA is TGTGCCAGCAGTTTACAGGGGAGTCAGCCCCAGCATTTT. Residues: CASSLQGSQPQHF.

This clone was seen just once. The rearrangement uses TRBV2 and TRBJ1-5; possibly TRBD1 for D (5 bases). CDR1 SNHLY and CDR2 FYNNEI come from the germline V gene. Between the trimmed V and J ends, which lost 1 base and 7 bases, there was a span of 14 bases. The CDR3 is made up of 15 amino acids. For the CDR3, the DNA is TGTGCCAGCAGTGAAGGTCTGCAGGGCCGACAGCCCCAGCATTTT. Its protein is CASSEGLQGRQPQHF.

The chain recombines TRBV2 with TRBJ1-1; D not resolved. Germline V gene data show CDR1 as SNHLY and CDR2 as FYNNEI. The V gene lost 6 bases and the J gene lost 1 base, with 12 bases spanning the gap. The CDR3 spans 14 residues. In DNA, the CDR3 is TGTGCCAGCAGCCACCCCGACAAGAACACTGAAGCTTTCTTT. It encodes CASSHPDKNTEAFF.

V usage is TRBV5-1 and J usage is TRBJ2-2, with D tentatively TRBD1 (5 bases). V shed 2 bases and J shed 4 bases, with 9 bases lying between them. This CDR3 is built from 14 residues. Germline lookup yields CDR1 SGHRS and CDR2 YFSETQ. CDR3 nucleotides: TGCGCCAGCAGCTTCCGCACAGGCACCGGGGAGCTGTTTTTT. Its translation: CASSFRTGTGELFF.

The gene calls are TRBV9 and TRBJ2-3; 7 nucleotides align to TRBD1. V lost 6 bases and J lost 3; bases outside the gene matches: 10. The CDR3 runs 15 residues. CDR1 and CDR2 (germline): SGDLS, YYNGEE. The CDR3: CASTYRTGLTDTQYF. The CDR3 DNA reads TGTGCCAGCACCTATAGGACAGGCTTAACAGATACGCAGTATTTT.

As concerns this clone: Other DNA sequences within the sample encode an identical CDR3. The rearrangement joins TRBV10-3 to TRBJ1-1; D might be TRBD1 (6 bases). The CDR3 loop spans 13 amino acids. Trimming took 6 bases from V and 0 from J, leaving 8 bases between them. Germline loops: CDR1 ENHRY, CDR2 SYGVKD. CDR3 in DNA: TGTGCCATCAGCAGGGGAATGAACACTGAAGCTTTCTTT. This gives the protein CAISRGMNTEAFF.

This chain links TRBV3-1 (or the pseudogene TRBV3-2) with TRBJ1-2; D remains unclear. Germline values: CDR1 LGHDT, CDR2 YNNKEL (reference sequence). V was cut by 0 bases and J by 3 bases, with 17 bases left in between. The CDR3 is 17 residues long. The DNA for the CDR3 is TGTGCCAGCAGCCAAGATTCCGGGTCCGGGAGCTACTATGGCTACACCTTC. Its translation: CASSQDSGSGSYYGYTF.

Concerning this clone: Other DNA variants within this sample encode the same CDR3. V and J are TRBV19 and TRBJ2-7, with D possibly matching TRBD1 (5 bases). V dropped 5 bases and J dropped 1 base, with 9 bases sitting between them. Germline V lookup: CDR1 LNHDA, CDR2 SQIVND (reference sequence). This CDR3 contains 13 residues. This chain's CDR3 is CASSPDSSYEQYF. As DNA, the CDR3 is TGTGCCAGTAGTCCCGACAGTTCCTACGAGCAGTACTTC.

This clone was seen a handful of times. V gene TRBV25-1 combines with J gene TRBJ2-5; D not certain. V lost 4 bases, J lost 3 bases, and 3 bases lay in between. Germline loops: CDR1 MGHDK, CDR2 SYGVNS. The CDR3 has 11 residues. The DNA of the CDR3 is TGTGCCAGCAGTGGAGAAGAGACCCAGTACTTC. Encoded protein: CASSGEETQYF. The full variable domain, rest sourced from reference TRBV25-1 and TRBJ2-5, is EADIYQTPRYLVIGTGKKITLECSQTMGHDKMYWYQQDPGMELHLIHYSYGVNSTEKGDLSSESTVSRIRTEHFPLTLESARPSHTSQYLCASSGEETQYFGPGTRLLVL.

The chain is built from TRBV7-9 and TRBJ2-3, with 8 positions matching TRBD1. This CDR3 is 15 amino acids long. J gave up 6 bases and V 4 bases, and 9 bases lay outside the gene matches. CDR1 is SEHNR and CDR2 is FQNEAQ in the germline V gene (reference sequence). The chain's CDR3 is CASSSRTGFADTQYF. The CDR3 DNA is TGTGCCAGCAGCTCCCGGACAGGGTTCGCCGATACGCAGTATTTT.

The rearrangement links TRBV28 to TRBJ2-7; 7 bases are a match to TRBD1. V shed 5 bases and J 1 base; nucleotides not matched to a gene: 5. Germline V gene data show CDR1 as MDHEN and CDR2 as SYDVKM. This CDR3 has 14 residues. The DNA of the CDR3 is TGTGCCAGCAGTCCGACAGGGATTTCCTACGAGCAGTACTTC. This gives the protein CASSPTGISYEQYF.

This rearrangement joins TRBV9 to TRBJ2-2; D possibly corresponds to TRBD1 (6 bases). CDR3 length: 18 amino acids. V was shortened by 4 bases and J by 2 bases, with 21 bases between the two germline ends. Germline loops: CDR1 SGDLS, CDR2 YYNGEE. The CDR3 region is CASSPLDRQGGNTGELFF. The CDR3 DNA reads as TGTGCCAGCAGCCCACTCGACAGGCAGGGCGGAAACACCGGGGAGCTGTTTTTT.

CDR3 coding DNA: TGTGCCAGCAGGGGAGGGACAGGGCGGAATCAGCCCCAGCATTTT. Its translation: CASRGGTGRNQPQHF. V is TRBV6-5 and J is TRBJ1-5; TRBD1 matches at 9 bases. CDR3 size: 15 residues. The junction had 7 bases not matched to a gene; V was cut back by 6 bases and J by 4 bases. From germline, CDR1 is MNHEY and CDR2 SVGAGI.

This chain uses TRBV5-5 with TRBJ2-7; D call uncertain. The CDR3 extends over 14 amino acids. V was shortened by 7 bases and J by 4 bases, with 18 bases between the two germline ends. Looked up from germline, CDR1 is SGHKS and CDR2 is YYEKEE (reference sequence). The CDR3 spells CASAVYDLNYEQYF. CDR3 sequence (DNA): TGTGCCAGCGCCGTGTACGACTTGAATTACGAGCAGTACTTC.

The V call is TRBV27, the J call TRBJ1-4; D gene ambiguous. The germline V gene has CDR1 MNHEY and CDR2 SMNVEV (reference sequence). The CDR3 runs to 14 residues. V lost 2 bases and J lost 8, with 12 bases in between. CDR3 loop: CASSLMGRGEKLFF. The DNA of the CDR3 is TGTGCCAGCAGTTTAATGGGGAGAGGAGAAAAACTGTTTTTT.

This chain links TRBV7-9 with TRBJ2-3; a possible D gene is TRBD2 (6 bases). Trimming stripped 1 base from V and 4 bases from J, with 9 bases between. Germline V gene lookup returns CDR1 SEHNR and CDR2 FQNEAQ (reference sequence). CDR3 length: 14 amino acids. In DNA, the CDR3 is TGTGCCAGCAGCTTAGTGGGGGGACCAGATACGCAGTATTTT. It is translated as CASSLVGGPDTQYF.

This rearrangement joins TRBV5-1 to TRBJ2-3, with TRBD1 matching over 7 bases. CDR3 length: 14 amino acids. Germline CDR1 and CDR2: SGHRS and YFSETQ. V trimming: 2 bases; J trimming: 4 bases; junction bases outside the gene matches: 4. The CDR3 is CASSLGTVADTQYF. The CDR3 nucleotides are TGCGCCAGCAGCTTAGGGACAGTCGCAGATACGCAGTATTTT.

Only one count was recorded for this clone. This chain joins TRBV4-2 and TRBJ2-5, with D possibly matching TRBD1 (6 bases). From germline, CDR1 is LGHNA and CDR2 YNFKEQ. This CDR3 is built from 14 residues. V dropped 1 base and J dropped 2 bases, with 8 bases sitting between them. The CDR3 sequence is CASSQAGTQETQYF. Written as DNA, the CDR3 is TGTGCCAGCAGCCAAGCCGGGACACAAGAGACCCAGTACTTC.

The V and J genes are TRBV5-1 and TRBJ1-5; TRBD1 agrees at 7 bases. After removal of 4 bases from V and 5 bases from J, the junction contained 9 bases not matched to a gene. CDR3 length: 15 amino acids. Per germline, CDR1 SGHRS and CDR2 YFSETQ. The CDR3 sequence: CASSLTGDSHQPQHF. The CDR3 DNA reads TGCGCCAGCAGCCTAACAGGGGACTCTCATCAGCCCCAGCATTTT.

This chain links TRBV7-2 with TRBJ2-1; no clear D. From germline, CDR1 is SGHTA and CDR2 FQGNSA. Trimming shortened V by 1 base and J by 5 bases, and 12 bases separated the two germline ends. The CDR3 runs 15 residues. CDR3 sequence (DNA): TGTGCCAGCAGCTTAGTTGCAGGAAGAAACAATGAGCAGTTCTTC. Residues: CASSLVAGRNNEQFF.